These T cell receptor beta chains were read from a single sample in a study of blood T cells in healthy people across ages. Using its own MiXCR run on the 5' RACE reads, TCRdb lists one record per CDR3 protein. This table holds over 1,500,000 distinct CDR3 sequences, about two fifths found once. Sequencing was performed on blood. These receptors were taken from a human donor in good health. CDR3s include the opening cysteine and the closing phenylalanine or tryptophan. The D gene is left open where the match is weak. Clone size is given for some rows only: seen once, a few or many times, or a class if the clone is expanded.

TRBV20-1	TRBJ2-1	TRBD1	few	TGCAGTGCTAGGATGGGGACAGGGCAAAATGAGCAGTTCTTC	CSARMGTGQNEQFF
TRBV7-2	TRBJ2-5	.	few	TGTGCCAGCAGCGCGATTCGTAATGAAGAGACCCAGTACTTC	CASSAIRNEETQYF
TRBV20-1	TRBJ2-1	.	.	TGCAGTGCTAGAGATCTGGACCACCGGTACAATGAGCAGTTCTTC	CSARDLDHRYNEQFF
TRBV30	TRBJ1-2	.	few	TGTGCCTGGAGTGTACTAGTCAGCTCGTATGGCTACACCTTC	CAWSVLVSSYGYTF
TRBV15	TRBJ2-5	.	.	TGTGCCACCAGCAGAGGGGGGGGCGGAGGAAATGAGCAGTACTTC	CATSRGGGGGNEQYF
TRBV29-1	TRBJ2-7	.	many	TGCAGCGTCCGACATGGAAGCTCCTACGAGCAGTACTTC	CSVRHGSSYEQYF
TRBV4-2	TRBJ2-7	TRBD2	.	TGTGCCAGCAGCCAAGCGGGACGGGGGGAAACCTACGAGCAGTACTTC	CASSQAGRGETYEQYF
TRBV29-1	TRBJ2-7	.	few	TGCAGCGTTCTCGACGGATTCTACGAGCAGTACTTC	CSVLDGFYEQYF
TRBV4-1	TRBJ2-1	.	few	TGCGCCAGCAGCCAAGTCTTACTCGATGAGCAGTTCTTC	CASSQVLLDEQFF
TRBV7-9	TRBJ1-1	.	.	TGTGCCAGCAGCTTAGCGGGGAGTAGTAATGAAGCTTTCTTT	CASSLAGSSNEAFF
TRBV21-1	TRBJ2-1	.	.	TGTGCCAGCAGCAATTATAGCGGGGGGGCCATTGAGCAGTTCTTC	CASSNYSGGAIEQFF
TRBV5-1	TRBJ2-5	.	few	TGCGCCAGCAGCTTGGCCTTCAGGGTTCAAGAGACCCAGTACTTC	CASSLAFRVQETQYF
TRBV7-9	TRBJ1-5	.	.	TGTGCCAGCAGCATCAATAGCAATCAGCCCCAGCATTTT	CASSINSNQPQHF
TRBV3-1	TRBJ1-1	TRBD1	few	TGTGCCAGCAGCCAACCGGGACAGGGGGCGTCTGAAGCTTTCTTT	CASSQPGQGASEAFF
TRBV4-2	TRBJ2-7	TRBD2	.	TGTGCCAGCAGCCAGGACCGGGACTATGGGGCCTACGAGCAGTACTTC	CASSQDRDYGAYEQYF
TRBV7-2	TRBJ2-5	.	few	TGTGCCAGCAGCTTATGGGTGTTGGAGACCCAGTACTTC	CASSLWVLETQYF
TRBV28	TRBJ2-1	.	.	TGTGCCAGCAGTTTTCAGGGGAGGCAATCTTACAATGGGCAGTTCTTC	CASSFQGRQSYNGQFF
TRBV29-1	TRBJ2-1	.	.	TGCAGCGTTGCCAGGAGCTCCTACAATGAGCAGTTCTTC	CSVARSSYNEQFF
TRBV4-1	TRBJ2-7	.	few	TGCGCCAGCAGCCGAGTGTATAGCCGGGACTCCTACGAGCAGTACTTC	CASSRVYSRDSYEQYF
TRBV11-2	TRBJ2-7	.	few	TGTGCCAGCAGCAAGACTCAAGACAGTTTCAACTCCTACGAGCAGTACTTC	CASSKTQDSFNSYEQYF
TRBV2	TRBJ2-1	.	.	TGTGCCAGCAGTCCCCTACGATCCGGGTACAATGAGCAGTTCTTC	CASSPLRSGYNEQFF
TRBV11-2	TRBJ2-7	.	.	TGTGCCAGCAGCTTATCCCCTTATGGCTACGAGCAGTACTTC	CASSLSPYGYEQYF
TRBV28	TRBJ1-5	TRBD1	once	TGTGCCGGCAGTTCCCTGACAGGGTCGGCCGGTCAGCCCCAGCATTTT	CAGSSLTGSAGQPQHF
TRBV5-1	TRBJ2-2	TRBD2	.	TGCGCCAGCAGCACGGGGACTAGCGGGGACACCGGGGAGCTGTTTTTT	CASSTGTSGDTGELFF
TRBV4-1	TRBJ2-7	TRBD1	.	TGCGCCAGCAGCCGAATTCCGACAGGGACCGAGCAGTACTTC	CASSRIPTGTEQYF
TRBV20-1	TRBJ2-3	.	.	TGCAGTGCTAGAGATCAGACTAGGCGCACAGATACGCAGTATTTT	CSARDQTRRTDTQYF
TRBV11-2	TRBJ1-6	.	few	TGTGCCAGCAGCCCCGACAGAGCTTCATTGGCTTCACCCCTCCACTTT	CASSPDRASLASPLHF
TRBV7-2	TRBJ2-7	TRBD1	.	TGTGCCAGCAGCCCCGTCACAGGGGACCAGTACTTC	CASSPVTGDQYF